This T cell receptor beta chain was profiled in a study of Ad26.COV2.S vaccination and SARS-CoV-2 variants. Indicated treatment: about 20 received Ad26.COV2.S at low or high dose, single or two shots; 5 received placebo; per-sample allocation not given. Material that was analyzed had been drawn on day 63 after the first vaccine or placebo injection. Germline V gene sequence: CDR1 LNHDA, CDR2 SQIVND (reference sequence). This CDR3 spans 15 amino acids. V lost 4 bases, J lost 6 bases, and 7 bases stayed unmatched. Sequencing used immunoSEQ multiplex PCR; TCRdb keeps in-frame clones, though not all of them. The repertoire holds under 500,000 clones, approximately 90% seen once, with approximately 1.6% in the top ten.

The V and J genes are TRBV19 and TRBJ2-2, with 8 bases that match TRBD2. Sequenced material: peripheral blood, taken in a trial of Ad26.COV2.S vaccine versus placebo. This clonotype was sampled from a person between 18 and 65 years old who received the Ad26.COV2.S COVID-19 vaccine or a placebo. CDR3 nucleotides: TGTGCCAGTAGTAACGGGAGGGATGGAGCCGGGGAGCTGTTTTTT. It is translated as CASSNGRDGAGELFF.